These T cell receptor beta chains were read from a single sample in a study of patients and donors after allogeneic stem cell transplantation. TCRdb analysed the RT-PCR reads with MiXCR anew, one entry per CDR3 protein. The data contain around 90,000 distinct CDR3 sequences, under 50% of them singletons. The sequenced sample was blood, either unsorted or a sorted T cell fraction (not recorded which). Receptors originate from a human donor who was either an allogeneic HSCT recipient or a stem cell or donor lymphocyte infusion donor (not recorded which). It is not recorded whose cells these are; they may come from a transplant donor. Both conserved end residues are part of each CDR3. A D gene is named only where the DNA matches it firmly.

d_call	cdr3_length	v_call	j_call	cdr3_aa	cdr3_nt
.	13	TRBV10-3	TRBJ2-1	CAISVWLGNEQFF	TGTGCCATCAGTGTCTGGTTGGGGAATGAGCAGTTCTTC
.	16	TRBV18	TRBJ1-1	CASSPWGITLNTEAFF	TGTGCCAGCTCACCATGGGGTATCACTCTGAACACTGAAGCTTTCTTT
TRBD1	14	TRBV10-3	TRBJ2-7	CAISAGQGGDEQYF	TGTGCCATCAGTGCGGGACAGGGCGGTGACGAGCAGTACTTC
.	16	TRBV9	TRBJ1-1	CASSPYLDRMNTEAFF	TGTGCCAGCAGCCCCTATCTAGACAGGATGAACACTGAAGCTTTCTTT
.	14	TRBV3-1	TRBJ1-6	CASSQGPDNSPLHF	TGTGCCAGCAGCCAAGGTCCGGATAATTCACCCCTCCACTTT
.	14	TRBV6-5	TRBJ1-1	CASSKGRLNTEAFF	TGTGCCAGCAGTAAAGGACGGCTGAACACTGAAGCTTTCTTT
.	15	TRBV12-3/TRBV12-4	TRBJ2-4	CASSFKLEAKNIQYF	TGTGCCAGCAGTTTTAAGCTGGAGGCCAAAAACATTCAGTACTTC
.	14	TRBV5-6	TRBJ2-3	CASSGVGGTDTQYF	TGTGCCAGCAGCGGAGTGGGGGGCACAGATACGCAGTATTTT
.	16	TRBV12-3/TRBV12-4	TRBJ2-1	CASSSPTRNFYNEQFF	TGTGCCAGCAGTTCTCCAACTAGAAACTTCTACAATGAGCAGTTCTTC
.	15	TRBV3-1	TRBJ1-6	CASSRQEFYNSPLHF	TGTGCCAGCAGCCGACAGGAATTCTATAATTCACCCCTCCACTTT